The 19 T cell receptor beta chains presented below share a single source sample, sequenced in a study of blood T cells in healthy people across ages (dated by TCRdb to about 2015). Preparation of the library involved 5' RACE. The data were produced on an Illumina HiSeq 2500. The second PCR ran for about 6 to 12 cycles and used a J-beta primer mix along with a sample-barcoded 5' primer. Clones were called with MiXCR by TCRdb after fastp trimmed the public reads at Q25, and only in-frame beta chains were retained. CDR3 protein duplicates are merged, each entry listing the most common genes and DNA. This sample lists hundreds of thousands of distinct CDR3 sequences; about 48% were detected once. Roughly two fifths of the sample belongs to the ten largest clones. The sequencing input was blood. These receptor sequences come from a man at least 80 years old in good health.

J is TRBJ2-1 and V is TRBV6-1, with 7 nucleotides matching TRBD1. V shed 2 bases, J shed 4 bases, and the junction held 5 bases outside the gene matches. This CDR3 contains 15 residues. CDR1 is MNHNS and CDR2 is SASEGT in the germline V gene. The CDR3 DNA is TGTGCCAGCAGTGAAAGGGGGCTCCCTTACAATGAGCAGTTCTTC. Translation: CASSERGLPYNEQFF.

This clonotype was detected a few times. This rearrangement joins TRBV29-1 to TRBJ1-1; 7 nucleotides agree with TRBD1. V lost 7 bases and J lost 0; bases outside the gene matches: 8. CDR1 is SQVTM, CDR2 ANQGSEA, per germline. There are 14 residues in the CDR3. CDR3 DNA sequence: TGCAGCGCCTGGGACAGCTTCATGAACACTGAAGCTTTCTTT. Its protein product is CSAWDSFMNTEAFF.

The genes are TRBV5-1 and TRBJ2-1, with TRBD1 identical over 7 bases. This CDR3 region has 14 residues. With V trimmed by 7 bases and J by 0 bases, 4 bases remained unmatched. Germline V gene lookup returns CDR1 SGHRS and CDR2 YFSETQ. The CDR3 reads CASATGSSYNEQFF. Written as DNA, the CDR3 is TGCGCCAGCGCGACAGGGAGCTCCTACAATGAGCAGTTCTTC.

This clonotype has a single count. This chain links TRBV5-1 with TRBJ1-1, with 9 bases aligning to TRBD1. Germline V gives CDR1 SGHRS, CDR2 YFSETQ. The CDR3 covers 15 residues. The V and J ends lost 3 bases and 2 bases, in that order; junction bases with no gene match: 5. CDR3 sequence (DNA): TGCGCCAGCAGCTCAAAACAGGGGGCAAACACTGAAGCTTTCTTT. This codes for CASSSKQGANTEAFF.

The rearrangement joins TRBV20-1 to TRBJ2-3, with D possibly being TRBD2 (6 bases). Trimming removed 6 bases at V and 14 bases at J, with 30 bases between. In germline, CDR1 is DFQATT, CDR2 SNEGSKA (reference sequence). The CDR3 length is 15 residues. CDR3 DNA: TGCAGTGCGACTCGACTAGTGGGAGACCACAGATACGCGTATTTT. Protein product: CSATRLVGDHRYAYF.

V usage is TRBV28 and J usage is TRBJ2-3; TRBD2 is a possible D gene (5 bases). Germline values: CDR1 MDHEN, CDR2 SYDVKM. The CDR3 is 16 residues long. Trimming cost V 7 bases and J 3 bases, with 20 bases left between them. The CDR3 DNA sequence: TGTGCCAGCACCACCACCGGGGTTCCACATACAGATACGCAGTATTTT. The encoded protein is CASTTTGVPHTDTQYF.

This clonotype has just a few counts. V gene TRBV7-2 combines with J gene TRBJ2-5; the match to TRBD2 covers 11 bases. This CDR3 spans 16 amino acids. Losses at the gene ends were 2 bases for V and 1 base for J; bases not matched to a gene: 3. CDR1 is SGHTA and CDR2 is FQGNSA in the germline V gene. Here the CDR3 DNA reads TGTGCCAGCAGCTTAAGTGGGACTAGCGGCCAAGAGACCCAGTACTTC. Its translation is CASSLSGTSGQETQYF.

This chain uses TRBV5-1 with TRBJ2-1; 9 nucleotides match TRBD1. Germline V gene data show CDR1 as SGHRS and CDR2 as YFSETQ. This CDR3 comprises 15 residues. V lost 3 bases, J lost 5 bases, and 6 bases stayed unmatched. The CDR3 DNA follows: TGCGCCAGCAGCTCCAGACAGGGGGTAGACAATGAGCAGTTCTTC. Protein product: CASSSRQGVDNEQFF.

The chain joins TRBV20-1 to TRBJ2-7; 10 positions agree with TRBD2. V was clipped by 5 bases and J by 3 bases; unmatched bases: 7. Germline CDR1 is DFQATT and CDR2 is SNEGSKA (reference sequence). This CDR3 is built from 14 residues. The CDR3 loop reads CSASSGSSHYEQYF. CDR3 sequence (DNA): TGCAGTGCTTCTAGCGGGAGCTCACACTACGAGCAGTACTTC.

This chain joins TRBV10-3 and TRBJ2-1; 11 bases map to TRBD2. Germline V gene data show CDR1 as ENHRY and CDR2 as SYGVKD. The CDR3 is 14 amino acids. Trimming at V came to 4 bases and at J to 7 bases, leaving 3 bases not matched to a gene. CDR3 sequence (DNA): TGTGCCATCAGTGCAAGGACTAGCGGGAATGAGCAGTTCTTC. Translated: CAISARTSGNEQFF.

This clonotype has a handful of counts. This chain connects TRBV6-1 to TRBJ1-2, with D perhaps TRBD1 (6 bases). V shed 0 bases and J shed 4 bases, with 15 bases lying between them. Germline V gene sequence: CDR1 MNHNS, CDR2 SASEGT. This CDR3 has 16 residues. The CDR3 nucleotides are TGTGCCAGCAGTGAAGCGGGGGGGGGCGCAGCCTATGGCTACACCTTC. It translates to CASSEAGGGAAYGYTF.

This clonotype appeared a few times. V is TRBV20-1 and J is TRBJ2-7, with 8 bases identical to TRBD2. The CDR3 is 15 residues long. V was pared by 1 base and J by 7 bases, with 12 bases of the junction left unmatched. Germline CDR1 reads DFQATT; CDR2 reads SNEGSKA (reference sequence). CDR3 sequence (DNA): TGCAGTGCTAGAGGGGGACTAGAAGCCGTCTATGAGCAGTACTTC. Protein sequence: CSARGGLEAVYEQYF.

The sample holds a few counts of this clonotype. This chain connects TRBV20-1 to TRBJ2-4; D might be TRBD1 (5 bases). CDR3 length: 15 residues. CDR1 and CDR2 from the germline V gene are DFQATT and SNEGSKA (reference sequence). V lost 4 bases and J lost 0, with 13 bases in between. The DNA of the CDR3 is TGCAGTGCTATAAGGGGTTTGGTAGCCAAAAACATTCAGTACTTC. Translating gives CSAIRGLVAKNIQYF.

This clonotype was detected a few times. The chain carries TRBV20-1 and TRBJ2-7; TRBD1 or TRBD2 may be the D gene (5 bases each). There are 13 residues in the CDR3. Germline V gene lookup returns CDR1 DFQATT and CDR2 SNEGSKA (reference sequence). The V end lost 1 base, the J end lost 4 bases, and 11 bases lay between the germline ends. In DNA, the CDR3 is TGCAGTGCTAGAGGCAGGGAGTGGTACGAGCAGTACTTC. This gives the protein CSARGREWYEQYF.

The chain combines TRBV18 with TRBJ1-5; no clear D gene. The CDR3 sequence is 14 residues long. CDR1 is KGHSH and CDR2 is LQKENI in the germline V gene. V lost 3 bases to trimming and J lost 2 bases, with 8 bases between them. CDR3 amino acids: CASSPELGNQPQHF. CDR3 nucleotide sequence: TGTGCCAGCTCACCGGAGCTTGGCAATCAGCCCCAGCATTTT.

The genes are TRBV2 and TRBJ2-3; D is unclear. The germline V gene encodes CDR1 SNHLY and CDR2 FYNNEI. This CDR3 is built from 13 residues. V gave up 2 bases and J gave up 14 bases, with 17 bases separating them. CDR3 nucleotide sequence: TGTGCCAGCAGTGAATCCCCCCCCACCCAGTGGTATTTT. Residues: CASSESPPTQWYF. Using reference TRBV2 and TRBJ2-3 for the parts outside the CDR3, the full variable domain is EPEVTQTPSHQVTQMGQEVILRCVPISNHLYFYWYRQILGQKVEFLVSFYNNEISEKSEIFDDQFSVERPDGSNFTLKIRSTKLEDSAMYFCASSESPPTQWYFGPGTRLTVL.

A few counts support this clonotype. V gene TRBV15 combines with J gene TRBJ1-2, with D possibly being TRBD1 (6 bases). This CDR3 region has 12 residues. V shed 1 base and J shed 8 bases, with 8 bases lying between them. CDR1 is LNHNV and CDR2 is YYDKDF in the germline V gene (reference sequence). Here the CDR3 DNA reads TGTGCCACCAGCAGAGGGGGGCCGGGCTACACCTTC. Translated: CATSRGGPGYTF.

The V call is TRBV7-3, the J call TRBJ2-1; TRBD2 is a possible D gene (6 bases). The CDR3 spans 15 residues. Trimming shortened V by 2 bases and J by 8 bases, and 16 bases separated the two germline ends. In germline, CDR1 is SGHTA, CDR2 FQGTGA. The CDR3 is CASSLAGWRGDEQFF. The CDR3 coding sequence is TGTGCCAGCAGCTTAGCGGGGTGGAGAGGAGATGAGCAGTTCTTC.

V gene TRBV5-1 combines with J gene TRBJ2-3, with 13 nucleotides matching TRBD2. CDR1 is SGHRS, CDR2 YFSETQ, per germline. V was pared by 0 bases and J by 14 bases, with 9 bases of the junction left unmatched. The CDR3 has 15 residues. CDR3 protein: CASSLEGLAGRGAYF. Here the CDR3 DNA reads TGCGCCAGCAGCTTGGAGGGACTAGCGGGGCGTGGCGCGTATTTT.